A selection of T cell receptor beta chains follows, all from one sample in a study of shared clonotypes between healthy human individuals. The data were produced by immunoSEQ multiplex PCR, yet TCRdb's version contains in-frame clones alone and is incomplete. The data show 750,000 to 1,000,000 clones, around 93% seen once. The sequencing input was naive CD8+ T cells sorted from blood. The receptors originated from a young man in good health. CDR3s include the opening cysteine and the closing phenylalanine or tryptophan. The order of the fields is V gene, clone size, J gene, D gene, CDR3 protein, CDR3 DNA. The D gene is left open where the match is weak. The size of a clone is reported for some rows only, either as once, few or many, or as a class for expanded clones.

V gene: TRBV15; clone size: -; J gene: TRBJ2-3; D gene: TRBD2; CDR3 protein: CATSRPGGVAGEDTQYF; CDR3 DNA: TGTGCCACCAGCAGACCGGGCGGGGTAGCGGGAGAAGATACGCAGTATTTT
V gene: TRBV27; clone size: -; J gene: TRBJ2-1; D gene: TRBD2; CDR3 protein: CASSPRLAEEQFF; CDR3 DNA: TGTGCCAGCAGTCCGCGCCTAGCGGAGGAGCAGTTCTTC
V gene: TRBV5-6; clone size: -; J gene: TRBJ1-2; D gene: TRBD1; CDR3 protein: CASSLDRGRYGYTF; CDR3 DNA: TGTGCCAGCAGCTTGGACAGGGGAAGGTATGGCTACACCTTC
V gene: TRBV15; clone size: -; J gene: TRBJ2-3; D gene: TRBD2; CDR3 protein: CATSKFGSGRDTQYF; CDR3 DNA: TGTGCCACCAGCAAATTCGGAAGCGGGAGGGATACGCAGTATTTT
V gene: TRBV10-3; clone size: -; J gene: TRBJ2-3; D gene: TRBD1; CDR3 protein: CAISESPGQGVSTDTQYF; CDR3 DNA: TGTGCCATCAGTGAGTCCCCCGGACAGGGCGTTAGCACAGATACGCAGTATTTT
V gene: TRBV5-8; clone size: few; J gene: TRBJ2-1; D gene: -; CDR3 protein: CASSYTGTYNEQFF; CDR3 DNA: TGTGCCAGCAGTTATACCGGGACCTACAATGAGCAGTTCTTC
V gene: TRBV27; clone size: -; J gene: TRBJ2-3; D gene: -; CDR3 protein: CASSPWWGLTDTQYF; CDR3 DNA: TGTGCCAGCAGTCCCTGGTGGGGACTCACAGATACGCAGTATTTT
V gene: TRBV6-5; clone size: -; J gene: TRBJ1-1; D gene: -; CDR3 protein: CASSYYGGEAFF; CDR3 DNA: TGTGCCAGCAGTTACTACGGCGGTGAAGCTTTCTTT
V gene: TRBV9; clone size: -; J gene: TRBJ1-4; D gene: TRBD1; CDR3 protein: CASSVEGTGKEKLFF; CDR3 DNA: TGTGCCAGCAGCGTAGAAGGGACAGGGAAAGAAAAACTGTTTTTT
V gene: TRBV19; clone size: -; J gene: TRBJ2-1; D gene: -; CDR3 protein: CASSIYGNNEQFF; CDR3 DNA: TGTGCCAGTAGTATATACGGGAACAATGAGCAGTTCTTC
V gene: TRBV6-5; clone size: -; J gene: TRBJ2-7; D gene: TRBD2; CDR3 protein: CASSWTSGSYEQYF; CDR3 DNA: TGTGCCAGCAGTTGGACTAGCGGGTCCTACGAGCAGTACTTC
V gene: TRBV7-9; clone size: -; J gene: TRBJ1-4; D gene: -; CDR3 protein: CASSQPDGNEKLFF; CDR3 DNA: TGTGCCAGCAGCCAGCCGGACGGGAATGAAAAACTGTTTTTT
V gene: TRBV7-8; clone size: -; J gene: TRBJ2-2; D gene: TRBD2; CDR3 protein: CASSLGWRREGSGELFF; CDR3 DNA: TGTGCCAGCAGCTTAGGGTGGCGGCGGGAGGGCTCCGGGGAGCTGTTTTTT
V gene: TRBV11-2; clone size: -; J gene: TRBJ1-5; D gene: TRBD1; CDR3 protein: CASSLTGDSNQPQHF; CDR3 DNA: TGTGCCAGCAGCTTGACAGGGGATAGCAATCAGCCCCAGCATTTT
V gene: TRBV11-2; clone size: once; J gene: TRBJ2-1; D gene: -; CDR3 protein: CASSSPRQSLFF; CDR3 DNA: TGTGCCAGCAGCTCCCCCCGACAGTCTCTGTTCTTC
V gene: TRBV7-9; clone size: -; J gene: TRBJ2-7; D gene: TRBD2; CDR3 protein: CASSPISFAGDTSLDEQYF; CDR3 DNA: TGTGCCAGCAGCCCTATTAGTTTTGCGGGAGATACGAGTTTAGACGAGCAGTACTTC
V gene: TRBV10-1; clone size: once; J gene: TRBJ2-5; D gene: TRBD2; CDR3 protein: CASSAGTSGSGETQYF; CDR3 DNA: TGCGCCAGCAGTGCAGGGACTAGCGGGAGTGGGGAGACCCAGTACTTC
V gene: TRBV6-1; clone size: -; J gene: TRBJ1-2; D gene: -; CDR3 protein: CASSLHGRMDGYTF; CDR3 DNA: TGTGCCAGCAGCCTTCATGGGCGGATGGATGGCTACACCTTC
V gene: TRBV7-9; clone size: -; J gene: TRBJ1-2; D gene: -; CDR3 protein: CASSPFVVIQGYGYTF; CDR3 DNA: TGTGCCAGCAGCCCCTTCGTAGTAATTCAGGGGTATGGCTACACCTTC
V gene: TRBV5-8; clone size: -; J gene: TRBJ2-3; D gene: TRBD2; CDR3 protein: CASSPGLAGGADTQYF; CDR3 DNA: TGTGCCAGCAGCCCGGGACTAGCGGGAGGGGCAGATACGCAGTATTTT
V gene: TRBV11-2; clone size: -; J gene: TRBJ2-7; D gene: -; CDR3 protein: CASSWLRPYEQYF; CDR3 DNA: TGTGCCAGCAGCTGGCTAAGACCCTACGAGCAGTACTTC
V gene: TRBV7-9; clone size: -; J gene: TRBJ2-5; D gene: TRBD1; CDR3 protein: CASSSDSQGPETQYF; CDR3 DNA: TGTGCCAGCAGCTCCGACTCACAGGGGCCAGAGACCCAGTACTTC
V gene: TRBV27; clone size: -; J gene: TRBJ1-1; D gene: -; CDR3 protein: CASSLSPGGNTEAFF; CDR3 DNA: TGTGCCAGCAGTTTGTCCCCGGGGGGGAACACTGAAGCTTTCTTT
V gene: TRBV27; clone size: -; J gene: TRBJ2-3; D gene: TRBD2; CDR3 protein: CASSSLGLAGTDTQYF; CDR3 DNA: TGTGCCAGCAGTTCACTAGGACTAGCGGGAACAGATACGCAGTATTTT
V gene: TRBV9; clone size: -; J gene: TRBJ2-1; D gene: TRBD2; CDR3 protein: CASSPRTSGTYNEQFF; CDR3 DNA: TGTGCCAGCAGCCCCCGGACTAGCGGAACCTACAATGAGCAGTTCTTC
V gene: TRBV29-1; clone size: -; J gene: TRBJ2-4; D gene: -; CDR3 protein: CSVMQGDIQYF; CDR3 DNA: TGCAGCGTTATGCAGGGAGACATTCAGTACTTC
V gene: TRBV29-1; clone size: once; J gene: TRBJ2-6; D gene: -; CDR3 protein: CSVEAPPGDEDSGANVLTF; CDR3 DNA: TGCAGCGTTGAAGCTCCGCCAGGAGACGAGGACTCTGGGGCCAACGTCCTGACTTTC
V gene: TRBV5-4; clone size: -; J gene: TRBJ2-4; D gene: TRBD2; CDR3 protein: CASSPGGVKNIQYF; CDR3 DNA: TGTGCCAGCAGCCCCGGGGGGGTGAAAAACATTCAGTACTTC
V gene: TRBV30; clone size: once; J gene: TRBJ2-1; D gene: TRBD2; CDR3 protein: CAWSESGLAKYNEQFF; CDR3 DNA: TGTGCCTGGAGCGAGTCCGGACTAGCGAAGTACAATGAGCAGTTCTTC
V gene: TRBV7-2; clone size: -; J gene: TRBJ1-5; D gene: -; CDR3 protein: CASSLDRARVGNQPQHF; CDR3 DNA: TGTGCCAGCAGCTTAGACAGGGCACGAGTCGGCAATCAGCCCCAGCATTTT
V gene: TRBV29-1; clone size: -; J gene: TRBJ1-1; D gene: -; CDR3 protein: CSVLLGGLKGTEAFF; CDR3 DNA: TGCAGCGTCCTACTGGGGGGCCTAAAGGGGACTGAAGCTTTCTTT
V gene: TRBV21-1; clone size: -; J gene: TRBJ2-3; D gene: -; CDR3 protein: CASSTSRGSPDTQYF; CDR3 DNA: TGTGCCAGCAGCACCTCGCGGGGAAGTCCAGATACGCAGTATTTT
V gene: TRBV2; clone size: -; J gene: TRBJ1-1; D gene: TRBD1; CDR3 protein: CASSEAGDRGMGNTEAFF; CDR3 DNA: TGTGCCAGCAGTGAAGCGGGGGACAGGGGGATGGGGAACACTGAAGCTTTCTTT
V gene: TRBV7-8; clone size: -; J gene: TRBJ1-5; D gene: -; CDR3 protein: CASSWAGASNQPQHF; CDR3 DNA: TGTGCCAGCAGCTGGGCAGGGGCTAGCAATCAGCCCCAGCATTTT
V gene: TRBV9; clone size: once; J gene: TRBJ2-1; D gene: -; CDR3 protein: CASSVGTARGNEQFF; CDR3 DNA: TGTGCCAGCAGCGTAGGGACAGCTAGGGGCAATGAGCAGTTCTTC
V gene: TRBV7-9; clone size: -; J gene: TRBJ2-1; D gene: TRBD2; CDR3 protein: CARGLAGVDEQFF; CDR3 DNA: TGTGCCAGAGGATTAGCGGGAGTGGATGAGCAGTTCTTC
V gene: TRBV30; clone size: once; J gene: TRBJ2-2; D gene: TRBD2; CDR3 protein: CAWSGLAGVSGELFF; CDR3 DNA: TGTGCCTGGAGTGGACTAGCGGGAGTTTCGGGGGAGCTGTTTTTT
V gene: TRBV27; clone size: -; J gene: TRBJ2-1; D gene: -; CDR3 protein: CASSLSGGRVYNEQFF; CDR3 DNA: TGTGCCAGCAGTTTATCAGGGGGGCGAGTGTACAATGAGCAGTTCTTC
V gene: TRBV4-1; clone size: -; J gene: TRBJ2-1; D gene: TRBD2; CDR3 protein: CASSQPRTSGYHNEQFF; CDR3 DNA: TGCGCCAGCAGCCAACCCCGGACTAGCGGTTACCACAATGAGCAGTTCTTC
V gene: TRBV14; clone size: -; J gene: TRBJ2-1; D gene: -; CDR3 protein: CASSQDMATQFF; CDR3 DNA: TGTGCCAGCAGCCAAGATATGGCGACCCAGTTCTTC
V gene: TRBV10-3; clone size: -; J gene: TRBJ2-3; D gene: -; CDR3 protein: CAISEFREDTQYF; CDR3 DNA: TGTGCCATCAGTGAGTTCAGGGAGGATACGCAGTATTTT
V gene: TRBV9; clone size: -; J gene: TRBJ2-7; D gene: -; CDR3 protein: CASSDGSYEQYF; CDR3 DNA: TGTGCCAGCAGCGATGGCTCCTACGAGCAGTACTTC
V gene: TRBV15; clone size: -; J gene: TRBJ2-5; D gene: -; CDR3 protein: CATSRDGVQETQYF; CDR3 DNA: TGTGCCACCAGCAGAGATGGGGTCCAAGAGACCCAGTACTTC
V gene: TRBV27; clone size: -; J gene: TRBJ1-2; D gene: -; CDR3 protein: CASSLSGGGEYGYTF; CDR3 DNA: TGTGCCAGCAGTTTATCCGGTGGAGGGGAATATGGCTACACCTTC
V gene: TRBV6-5; clone size: -; J gene: TRBJ2-7; D gene: -; CDR3 protein: CASSFGSLYEQYF; CDR3 DNA: TGTGCCAGCAGTTTCGGATCTCTCTACGAGCAGTACTTC